The T cell receptor (beta chain) under discussion was sequenced for a study of blood T cell repertoires in COVID-19. Study at large: Samples came from the United States, Italy and Spain, spanning acute and convalescent COVID-19. Sample material is recorded as cDNA or gDNA derived from T cells, B-cell-depleted T cells, or PBMCs.

The V segment lost 4 bases and the J segment 0 bases; nucleotides outside the gene matches: 2. Germline V CDR1 and CDR2: KGHSH, LQKENI. The CDR3 totals 14 residues. Per the authors' pipeline: Reference gene primer amplification in the assay estimated nucleated cell counts. Here immunoSEQ multiplex PCR was the method, and the copy in TCRdb shows in-frame clones only, minus some. D and trimming were read from the DNA, whereas the V and J calls and clone size are those reported in that table. This sample yields approximately 210,000 clones, of which under 90% are seen a single time; 3% to 4.5% belongs to the top ten.

This sequence joins TRBV18 and TRBJ2-7; 8 nucleotides agree with TRBD1. This receptor was identified in a woman older than 75 with acute or convalescent COVID-19. The specimen was peripheral blood. In DNA, the CDR3 is TGTGCCAGCTCACGGGGACAGGACTCCTACGAGCAGTACTTC. Translating gives CASSRGQDSYEQYF. Supplemented by reference TRBV18 and TRBJ2-7, the full variable domain reads NAGVMQNPRHLVRRRGQEARLRCSPMKGHSHVYWYRQLPEEGLKFMVYLQKENIIDESGMPKERFSAEFPKEGPSILRIQQVVRGDSAAYFCASSRGQDSYEQYFGPGTRLTVT.